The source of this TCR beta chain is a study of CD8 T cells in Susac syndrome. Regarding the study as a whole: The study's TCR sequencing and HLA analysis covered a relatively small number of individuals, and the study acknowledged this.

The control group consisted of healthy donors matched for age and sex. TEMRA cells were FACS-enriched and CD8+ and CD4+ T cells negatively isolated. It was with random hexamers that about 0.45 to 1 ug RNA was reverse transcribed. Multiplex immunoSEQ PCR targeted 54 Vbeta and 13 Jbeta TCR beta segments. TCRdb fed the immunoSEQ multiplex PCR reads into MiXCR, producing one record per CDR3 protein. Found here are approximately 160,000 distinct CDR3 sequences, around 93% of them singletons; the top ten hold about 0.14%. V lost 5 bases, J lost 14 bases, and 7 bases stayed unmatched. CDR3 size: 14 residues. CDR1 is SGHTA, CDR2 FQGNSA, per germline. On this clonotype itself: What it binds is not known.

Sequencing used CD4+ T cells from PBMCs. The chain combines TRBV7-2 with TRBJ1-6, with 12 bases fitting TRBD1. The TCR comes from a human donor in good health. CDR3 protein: CASSPGTGGLALHF. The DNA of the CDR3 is TGTGCCAGCAGCCCGGGGACAGGGGGCTTGGCCCTCCACTTT.